This paragraph covers one T cell receptor (beta chain) sequence. The CDR3 extends over 14 amino acids. V dropped 4 bases and J dropped 5 bases, with 10 bases sitting between them. The germline gives CDR1 SGHRS, CDR2 YFSETQ. The data were produced by immunoSEQ multiplex PCR, yet TCRdb's version contains in-frame clones alone and is incomplete. Of approximately 140,000 clones detected, about 90% appear once; the ten largest clones hold 6% to 9%. This sample stems from a study of control samples from healthy donors and cancer patients. The genes are TRBV5-1 and TRBJ1-6; D unclear. Sequenced: blood. This clonotype originated in a man aged 18 to 30 in good health. This CDR3 reads CASSQGPNNSPLHF. The DNA for the CDR3 is TGCGCCAGCAGCCAAGGGCCAAATAATTCACCCCTCCACTTT.